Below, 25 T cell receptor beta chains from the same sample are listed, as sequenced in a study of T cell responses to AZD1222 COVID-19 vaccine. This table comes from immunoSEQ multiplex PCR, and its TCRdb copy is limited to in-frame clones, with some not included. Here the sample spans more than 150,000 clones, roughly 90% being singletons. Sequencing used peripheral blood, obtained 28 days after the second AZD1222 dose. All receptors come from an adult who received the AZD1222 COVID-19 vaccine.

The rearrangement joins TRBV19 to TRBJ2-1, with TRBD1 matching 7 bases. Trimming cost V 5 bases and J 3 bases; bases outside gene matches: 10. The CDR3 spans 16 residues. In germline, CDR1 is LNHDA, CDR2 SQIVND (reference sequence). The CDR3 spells CASSVGQVPLYNEQFF. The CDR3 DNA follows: TGTGCCAGTAGTGTAGGACAGGTGCCCCTCTACAATGAGCAGTTCTTC.

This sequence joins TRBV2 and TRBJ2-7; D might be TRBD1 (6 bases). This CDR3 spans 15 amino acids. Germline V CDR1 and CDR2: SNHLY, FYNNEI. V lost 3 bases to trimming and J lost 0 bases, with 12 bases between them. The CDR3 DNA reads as TGTGCCAGCAGTGACGTTAGGGGGAGCTCCTACGAGCAGTACTTC. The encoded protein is CASSDVRGSSYEQYF. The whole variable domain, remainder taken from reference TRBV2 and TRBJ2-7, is EPEVTQTPSHQVTQMGQEVILRCVPISNHLYFYWYRQILGQKVEFLVSFYNNEISEKSEIFDDQFSVERPDGSNFTLKIRSTKLEDSAMYFCASSDVRGSSYEQYFGPGTRLTVT.

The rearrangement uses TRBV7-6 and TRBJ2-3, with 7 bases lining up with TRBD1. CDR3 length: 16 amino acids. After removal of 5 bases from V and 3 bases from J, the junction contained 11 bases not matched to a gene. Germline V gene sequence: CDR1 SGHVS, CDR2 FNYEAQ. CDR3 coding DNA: TGTGCCAGCAGCGCAGACAGGGCCCTCCGGACAGATACGCAGTATTTT. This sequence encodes CASSADRALRTDTQYF.

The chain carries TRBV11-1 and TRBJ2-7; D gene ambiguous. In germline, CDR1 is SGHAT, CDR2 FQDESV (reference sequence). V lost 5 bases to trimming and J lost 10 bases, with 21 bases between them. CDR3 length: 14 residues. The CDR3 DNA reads TGTGCCAGCAGCCAGACCTCTCCATCACCGTTCCAGTACTTC. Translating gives CASSQTSPSPFQYF.

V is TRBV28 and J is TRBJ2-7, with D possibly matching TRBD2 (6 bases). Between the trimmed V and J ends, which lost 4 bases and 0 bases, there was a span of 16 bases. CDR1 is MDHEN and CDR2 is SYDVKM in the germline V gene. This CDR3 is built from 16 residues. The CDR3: CASSSLRDPSSYEQYF. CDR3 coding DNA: TGTGCCAGCAGTTCCCTGCGGGATCCCTCCTCCTACGAGCAGTACTTC.

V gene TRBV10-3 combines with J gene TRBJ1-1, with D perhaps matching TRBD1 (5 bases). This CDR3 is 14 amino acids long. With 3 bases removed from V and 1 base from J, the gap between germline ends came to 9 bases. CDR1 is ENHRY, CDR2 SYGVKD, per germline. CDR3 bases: TGTGCCATCAGTGAATCGACAGCGAACACTGAAGCTTTCTTT. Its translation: CAISESTANTEAFF.

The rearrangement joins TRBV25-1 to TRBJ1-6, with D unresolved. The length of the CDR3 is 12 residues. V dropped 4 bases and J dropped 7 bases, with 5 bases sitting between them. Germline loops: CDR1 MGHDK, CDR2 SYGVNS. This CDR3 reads CASSAQNSPLHF. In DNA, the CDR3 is TGTGCCAGCAGTGCCCAGAATTCACCCCTCCACTTT.

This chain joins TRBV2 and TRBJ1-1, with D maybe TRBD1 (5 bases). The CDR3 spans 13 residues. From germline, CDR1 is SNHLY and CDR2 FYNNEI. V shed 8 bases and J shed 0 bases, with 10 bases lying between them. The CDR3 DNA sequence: TGTGCCAGCTGGACAAGAATGAACACTGAAGCTTTCTTT. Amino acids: CASWTRMNTEAFF.

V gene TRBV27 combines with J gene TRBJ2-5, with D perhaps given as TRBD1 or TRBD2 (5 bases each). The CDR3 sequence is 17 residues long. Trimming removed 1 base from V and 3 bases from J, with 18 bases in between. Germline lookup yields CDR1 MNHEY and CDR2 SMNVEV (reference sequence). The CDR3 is CASSLYYPRGTEETQYF. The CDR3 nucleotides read TGTGCCAGCAGTTTATATTACCCCCGAGGGACGGAAGAGACCCAGTACTTC.

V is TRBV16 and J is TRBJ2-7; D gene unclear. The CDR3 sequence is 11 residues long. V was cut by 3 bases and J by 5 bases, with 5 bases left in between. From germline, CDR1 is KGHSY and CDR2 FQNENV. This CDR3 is CASSQADEQYF. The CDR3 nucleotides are TGTGCCAGCAGCCAGGCGGACGAGCAGTACTTC. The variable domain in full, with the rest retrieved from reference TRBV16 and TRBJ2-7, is GEEVAQTPKHLVRGEGQKAKLYCAPIKGHSYVFWYQQVLKNEFKFLISFQNENVFDETGMPKERFSAKCLPNSPCSLEIQATKLEDSAVYFCASSQADEQYFGPGTRLTVT.

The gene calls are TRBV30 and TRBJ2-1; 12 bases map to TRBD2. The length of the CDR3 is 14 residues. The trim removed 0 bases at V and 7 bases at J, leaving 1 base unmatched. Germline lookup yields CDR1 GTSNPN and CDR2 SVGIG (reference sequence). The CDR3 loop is CAWSVGLAGNEQFF. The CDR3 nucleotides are TGTGCCTGGAGTGTTGGACTAGCGGGGAATGAGCAGTTCTTC.

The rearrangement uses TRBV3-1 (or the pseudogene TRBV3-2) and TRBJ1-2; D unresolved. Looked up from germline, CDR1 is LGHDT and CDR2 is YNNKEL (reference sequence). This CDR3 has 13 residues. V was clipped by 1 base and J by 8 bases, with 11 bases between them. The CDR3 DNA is TGTGCCAGCAGCCAAGGTTCGGGCAGCGGCTACACCTTC. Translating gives CASSQGSGSGYTF.

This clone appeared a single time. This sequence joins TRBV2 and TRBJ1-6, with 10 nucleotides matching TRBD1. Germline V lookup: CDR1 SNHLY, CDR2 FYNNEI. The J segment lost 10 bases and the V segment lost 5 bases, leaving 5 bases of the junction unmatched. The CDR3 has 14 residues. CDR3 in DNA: TGTGCCAGCAGTCGGGACAGGGGAGGCTCACCCCTCCACTTT. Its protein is CASSRDRGGSPLHF. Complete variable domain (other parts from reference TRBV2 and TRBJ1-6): EPEVTQTPSHQVTQMGQEVILRCVPISNHLYFYWYRQILGQKVEFLVSFYNNEISEKSEIFDDQFSVERPDGSNFTLKIRSTKLEDSAMYFCASSRDRGGSPLHFGNGTRLTVT.

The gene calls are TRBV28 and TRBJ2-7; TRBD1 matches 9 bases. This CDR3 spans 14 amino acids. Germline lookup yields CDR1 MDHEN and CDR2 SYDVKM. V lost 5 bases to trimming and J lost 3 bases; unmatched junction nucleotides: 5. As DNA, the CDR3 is TGTGCCAGCAGTCCCCCGACAGGGGGCTACGAGCAGTACTTC. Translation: CASSPPTGGYEQYF.

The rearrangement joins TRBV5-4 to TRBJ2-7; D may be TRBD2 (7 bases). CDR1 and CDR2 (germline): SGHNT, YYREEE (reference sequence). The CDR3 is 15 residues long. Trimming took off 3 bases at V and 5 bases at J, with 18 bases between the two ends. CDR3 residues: CASSSKGGGWNEQYF. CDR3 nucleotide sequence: TGTGCCAGCAGCTCGAAGGGGGGAGGGTGGAACGAGCAGTACTTC.

The CDR3 loop is CASSSYGEGGSEKLFF. DNA for the CDR3: TGTGCCAGCAGTTCGTACGGGGAGGGGGGGAGCGAAAAACTGTTTTTT. The genes are TRBV6-5 and TRBJ1-4, with D possibly matching TRBD1 (6 bases). From germline, CDR1 is MNHEY and CDR2 SVGAGI. V lost 4 bases to trimming and J lost 8 bases, with 20 bases between them. The CDR3 extends over 16 amino acids.

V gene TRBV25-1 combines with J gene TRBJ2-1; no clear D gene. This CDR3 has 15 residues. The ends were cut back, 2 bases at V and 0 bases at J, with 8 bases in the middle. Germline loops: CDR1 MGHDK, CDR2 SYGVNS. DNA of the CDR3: TGTGCCAGCAGTGAAGAGACAACCTCCTACAATGAGCAGTTCTTC. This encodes CASSEETTSYNEQFF.

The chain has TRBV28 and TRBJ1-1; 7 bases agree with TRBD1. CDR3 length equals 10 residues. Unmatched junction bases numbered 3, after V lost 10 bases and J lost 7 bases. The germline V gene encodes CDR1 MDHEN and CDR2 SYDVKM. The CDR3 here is CATGGLEAFF. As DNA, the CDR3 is TGTGCCACAGGGGGGCTTGAAGCTTTCTTT.

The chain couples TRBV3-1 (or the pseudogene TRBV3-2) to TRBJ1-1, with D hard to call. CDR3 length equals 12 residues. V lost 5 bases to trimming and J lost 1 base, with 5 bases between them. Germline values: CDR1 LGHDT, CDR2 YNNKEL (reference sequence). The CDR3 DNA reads TGTGCCAGCAGCTACAGGAACACTGAAGCTTTCTTT. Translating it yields CASSYRNTEAFF.

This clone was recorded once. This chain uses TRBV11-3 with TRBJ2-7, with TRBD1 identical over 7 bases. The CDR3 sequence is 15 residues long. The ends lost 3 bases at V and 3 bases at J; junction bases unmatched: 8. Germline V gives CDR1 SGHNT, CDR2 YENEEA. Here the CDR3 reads CASSFTYRGIYEQYF. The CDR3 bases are TGTGCCAGCAGCTTTACGTACAGGGGTATCTACGAGCAGTACTTC.

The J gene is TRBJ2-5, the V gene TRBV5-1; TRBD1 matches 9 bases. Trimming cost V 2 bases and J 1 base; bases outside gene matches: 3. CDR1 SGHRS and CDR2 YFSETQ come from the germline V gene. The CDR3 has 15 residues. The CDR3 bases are TGCGCCAGCAGCTTAGGACAGGGGTCCCAAGAGACCCAGTACTTC. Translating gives CASSLGQGSQETQYF. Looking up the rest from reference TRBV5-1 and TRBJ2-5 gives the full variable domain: KAGVTQTPRYLIKTRGQQVTLSCSPISGHRSVSWYQQTPGQGLQFLFEYFSETQRNKGNFPGRFSGRQFSNSRSEMNVSTLELGDSALYLCASSLGQGSQETQYFGPGTRLLVL.

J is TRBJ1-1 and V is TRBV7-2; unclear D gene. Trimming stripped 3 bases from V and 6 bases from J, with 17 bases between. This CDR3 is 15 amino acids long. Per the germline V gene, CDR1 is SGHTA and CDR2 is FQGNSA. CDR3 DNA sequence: TGTGCCAGCAGCTTCCCCCAGGTGGCGGTAGCTGAAGCTTTCTTT. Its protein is CASSFPQVAVAEAFF.

CDR3: CASSLTTDSYNEQFF. The CDR3 region has the DNA TGTGCCAGCAGCTTAACGACAGACTCCTACAATGAGCAGTTCTTC. The chain links TRBV7-3 to TRBJ2-1, with a tentative D call TRBD1 (5 bases). Germline lookup yields CDR1 SGHTA and CDR2 FQGTGA. Trimming shortened V by 0 bases and J by 0 bases, and 6 bases separated the two germline ends. This CDR3 has 15 amino acids.

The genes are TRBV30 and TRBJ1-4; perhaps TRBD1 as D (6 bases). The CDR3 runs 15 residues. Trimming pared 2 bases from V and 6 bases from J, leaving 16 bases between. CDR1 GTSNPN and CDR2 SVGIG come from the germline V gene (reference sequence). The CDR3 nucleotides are TGTGCCTGGAGTTCCTCGGACAGAAGGGATGAAAAACTGTTTTTT. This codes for CAWSSSDRRDEKLFF. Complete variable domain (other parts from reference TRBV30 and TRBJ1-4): SQTIHQWPATLVQPVGSPLSLECTVEGTSNPNLYWYRQAAGRGLQLLFYSVGIGQISSEVPQNLSASRPQDRQFILSSKKLLLSDSGFYLCAWSSSDRRDEKLFFGSGTQLSVL.

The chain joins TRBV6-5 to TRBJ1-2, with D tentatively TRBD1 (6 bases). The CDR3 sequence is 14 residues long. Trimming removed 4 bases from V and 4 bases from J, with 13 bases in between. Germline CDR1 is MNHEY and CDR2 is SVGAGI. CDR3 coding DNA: TGTGCCAGCAGTTCCCGGACAGCAGGCTATGGCTACACCTTC. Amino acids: CASSSRTAGYGYTF.